These T cell receptor beta chains were read from a single sample in a study of blood T cells in healthy people across ages. Via MiXCR, TCRdb re-called the 5' RACE reads, giving one row per CDR3 protein. In the table there are about 780,000 distinct CDR3 sequences, approximately 59% of which are singletons. Sequenced input: blood. All receptors derive from a man aged 25-40 years in good health. CDR3s leave out the opening cysteine and the closing phenylalanine or tryptophan. Fields, in order: CDR3 length, D gene, J gene, V gene, CDR3 protein. A D gene is named only where the DNA matches it firmly.

len: 12; d_gene: TRBD1; j_gene: TRBJ1-2; v_gene: TRBV7-2; CDR3aa: ASSLPGGAGGYT
len: 14; d_gene: TRBD2; j_gene: TRBJ2-7; v_gene: TRBV4-2; CDR3aa: ASSPFGLAGGYEQY
len: 13; d_gene: .; j_gene: TRBJ1-6; v_gene: TRBV7-2; CDR3aa: ASSLNPSYNSPLH
len: 11; d_gene: .; j_gene: TRBJ2-5; v_gene: TRBV6-2/TRBV6-3; CDR3aa: ASGFRGEETQY
len: 12; d_gene: TRBD1; j_gene: TRBJ2-7; v_gene: TRBV6-6; CDR3aa: ASSYVGQGYEQY
len: 13; d_gene: .; j_gene: TRBJ2-5; v_gene: TRBV28; CDR3aa: ASSGTQELRTAQY
len: 13; d_gene: .; j_gene: TRBJ2-7; v_gene: TRBV12-3/TRBV12-4; CDR3aa: ASSLGRGAGYEQY
len: 13; d_gene: .; j_gene: TRBJ2-5; v_gene: TRBV7-9; CDR3aa: ASKKPGPSGETQY
len: 12; d_gene: .; j_gene: TRBJ1-2; v_gene: TRBV9; CDR3aa: ASSGKGGNYGYT
len: 12; d_gene: .; j_gene: TRBJ1-1; v_gene: TRBV18; CDR3aa: ASSPRGGNTEAF
len: 10; d_gene: .; j_gene: TRBJ1-4; v_gene: TRBV10-3; CDR3aa: AISNRNEKLF
len: 12; d_gene: .; j_gene: .; v_gene: TRBV4-2; CDR3aa: ASSQTGLSVEQY
len: 10; d_gene: .; j_gene: TRBJ1-2; v_gene: TRBV9; CDR3aa: ASSPVREGYT
len: 13; d_gene: TRBD2; j_gene: TRBJ2-3; v_gene: TRBV7-2; CDR3aa: ASSSSGAFTDTQY
len: 13; d_gene: .; j_gene: TRBJ2-5; v_gene: TRBV10-3; CDR3aa: AISPMEGAQETQY
len: 11; d_gene: .; j_gene: TRBJ1-2; v_gene: TRBV7-9; CDR3aa: ASSLPAELGYT
len: 12; d_gene: .; j_gene: TRBJ2-1; v_gene: TRBV6-5; CDR3aa: ASSPTVGFGEQF
len: 13; d_gene: TRBD1; j_gene: TRBJ1-4; v_gene: TRBV27; CDR3aa: ASSDRGAPNEKLF
len: 14; d_gene: TRBD1; j_gene: TRBJ1-2; v_gene: TRBV10-3; CDR3aa: AISESGTGGAYGYT
len: 15; d_gene: TRBD2; j_gene: TRBJ2-3; v_gene: TRBV5-1; CDR3aa: ASSLVPGLAGADTQY
len: 9; d_gene: .; j_gene: TRBJ2-4; v_gene: TRBV11-2; CDR3aa: ASSPPGAQY
len: 12; d_gene: TRBD2; j_gene: TRBJ2-3; v_gene: TRBV28; CDR3aa: ASTTSGAGDTQY
len: 12; d_gene: TRBD2; j_gene: TRBJ2-5; v_gene: TRBV15; CDR3aa: ATSRDGGVQTQY
len: 12; d_gene: .; j_gene: TRBJ2-3; v_gene: TRBV10-3; CDR3aa: AIRRTESTDTQY
len: 16; d_gene: TRBD2; j_gene: TRBJ2-7; v_gene: TRBV11-2; CDR3aa: ASSLDLAGGLLSYEQY
len: 13; d_gene: TRBD1; j_gene: TRBJ2-1; v_gene: TRBV7-9; CDR3aa: ASSLGSTGAEAQF
len: 16; d_gene: TRBD2; j_gene: .; v_gene: TRBV28; CDR3aa: ASRGLAGGRGRINEQY
len: 9; d_gene: .; j_gene: TRBJ2-1; v_gene: TRBV3-1; CDR3aa: ASSHSDEQF
len: 17; d_gene: TRBD1; j_gene: TRBJ1-4; v_gene: TRBV28; CDR3aa: ASSSPSRQGGWSNEKLF
len: 14; d_gene: .; j_gene: TRBJ2-1; v_gene: TRBV9; CDR3aa: ASSSRGTATYNEQF
len: 13; d_gene: .; j_gene: TRBJ2-6; v_gene: TRBV29-1; CDR3aa: SVEFGGTGANVLT
len: 15; d_gene: .; j_gene: TRBJ2-1; v_gene: TRBV7-9; CDR3aa: ASSGRVRPSSYNEQF
len: 13; d_gene: TRBD1; j_gene: TRBJ2-5; v_gene: TRBV6-1; CDR3aa: ASILTRDRQETQY
len: 16; d_gene: TRBD2; j_gene: TRBJ2-3; v_gene: TRBV7-2; CDR3aa: ASSPGLAGATPTDTQY
len: 10; d_gene: .; j_gene: TRBJ2-7; v_gene: TRBV2; CDR3aa: ASSGTVYEQY
len: 15; d_gene: .; j_gene: TRBJ1-5; v_gene: TRBV7-4; CDR3aa: ASSGASWGACNQPQH
len: 16; d_gene: TRBD1; j_gene: TRBJ2-3; v_gene: TRBV4-3; CDR3aa: ASSLHILGQGSTDTQY
len: 14; d_gene: TRBD1; j_gene: TRBJ2-5; v_gene: TRBV4-3; CDR3aa: ASSHGDRAPKETQY
len: 15; d_gene: TRBD2; j_gene: TRBJ2-3; v_gene: TRBV2; CDR3aa: ASRERTSGGLTDTQY
len: 9; d_gene: .; j_gene: TRBJ2-3; v_gene: TRBV4-3; CDR3aa: ASSQGRLQY
len: 14; d_gene: TRBD1; j_gene: TRBJ2-5; v_gene: TRBV7-2; CDR3aa: ASSLGPGQSGETQY
len: 12; d_gene: .; j_gene: TRBJ1-2; v_gene: TRBV2; CDR3aa: ASSEPGASYGYT
len: 11; d_gene: TRBD1; j_gene: TRBJ2-7; v_gene: TRBV29-1; CDR3aa: SVARDSSYEQY
len: 13; d_gene: .; j_gene: TRBJ1-2; v_gene: TRBV28; CDR3aa: ASSLTGEIVYGYT
len: 11; d_gene: .; j_gene: TRBJ2-5; v_gene: TRBV7-2; CDR3aa: ASSLLDGETQY
len: 13; d_gene: .; j_gene: TRBJ2-1; v_gene: TRBV5-1; CDR3aa: ASSLDRTAYNEQF
len: 8; d_gene: .; j_gene: TRBJ2-7; v_gene: TRBV20-1; CDR3aa: SAGPYEQY
len: 12; d_gene: .; j_gene: TRBJ2-1; v_gene: TRBV24-1; CDR3aa: ATSEPLGRNEQF
len: 11; d_gene: .; j_gene: TRBJ2-3; v_gene: TRBV29-1; CDR3aa: SVIGDGTDTQY
len: 14; d_gene: .; j_gene: TRBJ1-1; v_gene: TRBV7-9; CDR3aa: ASSLSTILMNTEAF
len: 11; d_gene: .; j_gene: TRBJ2-1; v_gene: TRBV2; CDR3aa: ASSDDSYNEQF
len: 10; d_gene: .; j_gene: TRBJ2-5; v_gene: TRBV11-2; CDR3aa: ASSLDLSPQY
len: 11; d_gene: .; j_gene: TRBJ1-1; v_gene: TRBV29-1; CDR3aa: SVEAQRWAEAF
len: 14; d_gene: TRBD1; j_gene: TRBJ2-7; v_gene: TRBV29-1; CDR3aa: GVGGQGARYSYEQY
len: 13; d_gene: TRBD2; j_gene: TRBJ2-7; v_gene: TRBV20-1; CDR3aa: SAATSGGLPYEQY
len: 13; d_gene: .; j_gene: TRBJ2-1; v_gene: TRBV4-3; CDR3aa: ASSQSRGMGNEQF
len: 12; d_gene: .; j_gene: TRBJ2-5; v_gene: TRBV12-3/TRBV12-4; CDR3aa: ASSPGERQETQY